Below are 11 T cell receptor beta chains sequenced from a single sample in a study of cytomegalovirus exposure and HLA in healthy donors. Vbeta (60) and Jbeta (13) primers were used in the PCR. Sequencing was performed with immunoSEQ multiplex PCR; in TCRdb, only in-frame clones are kept and a portion is missing. Found here are some 150,000 clones, roughly 10% of them singletons; the top ten hold over 1.5%. The sample was PBMCs. These receptors were taken from a male donor in good health and CMV-seronegative.

This sequence joins TRBV6-1 and TRBJ2-1; 8 nucleotides agree with TRBD1. The CDR3 has 17 residues. Germline assignment: CDR1 MNHNS and CDR2 SASEGT. Trimming took 3 bases from V and 0 from J; bases not matched to a gene: 7. CDR3 in DNA: TGTGCCAGCAGTGATCACAGGGGGATAAGCTCCTACAATGAGCAGTTCTTC. It translates to CASSDHRGISSYNEQFF.

V and J are TRBV7-2 and TRBJ2-1; TRBD2 matches at 7 bases. Germline CDR1 and CDR2: SGHTA and FQGNSA. V shed 5 bases and J 8 bases; nucleotides not matched to a gene: 6. The CDR3 has 13 residues. This chain's CDR3 is CASSPAREDEQFF. The CDR3 nucleotides read TGTGCCAGCAGCCCCGCCCGGGAGGATGAGCAGTTCTTC.

The chain has TRBV6-6 and TRBJ2-2; tentative D call: TRBD2 (5 bases). This CDR3 has 15 residues. Trimming cost V 2 bases and J 7 bases, with 14 bases left between them. CDR1 MNHNY and CDR2 SVGAGI come from the germline V gene (reference sequence). CDR3 residues: CASSYVNEGNGELFF. CDR3 in DNA: TGTGCCAGCAGTTACGTCAATGAGGGTAACGGGGAGCTGTTTTTT.

This clone occurred a few times. The rearrangement uses TRBV11-2 and TRBJ2-5; 11 bases align to TRBD2. Germline assignment: CDR1 SGHAT and CDR2 FQNNGV. The CDR3 has 15 residues. With 4 bases clipped from V and 4 bases from J, the junction kept 5 bases outside the gene matches. CDR3 sequence (DNA): TGTGCCAGCAGCTCGTCCGGGACTAGCGGAGAGACCCAGTACTTC. This gives the protein CASSSSGTSGETQYF.

This chain joins TRBV5-1 and TRBJ2-7; D call uncertain. Germline values: CDR1 SGHRS, CDR2 YFSETQ. The CDR3 consists of 16 residues. V was cut by 0 bases and J by 2 bases, with 15 bases left in between. The CDR3 DNA reads as TGCGCCAGCAGCTTGGGGGCCGGCTATTCTACCTACGAGCAGTACTTC. Amino acids: CASSLGAGYSTYEQYF. The full variable domain, its missing parts supplied by reference TRBV5-1 and TRBJ2-7, is KAGVTQTPRYLIKTRGQQVTLSCSPISGHRSVSWYQQTPGQGLQFLFEYFSETQRNKGNFPGRFSGRQFSNSRSEMNVSTLELGDSALYLCASSLGAGYSTYEQYFGPGTRLTVT.

This clone was seen a handful of times. V gene TRBV6-5 combines with J gene TRBJ1-6, with D possibly matching TRBD1 (5 bases). Germline V lookup: CDR1 MNHEY, CDR2 SVGAGI. V dropped 0 bases and J dropped 12 bases, with 15 bases sitting between them. The CDR3 totals 15 residues. The CDR3 nucleotides are TGTGCCAGCAGTTACTCCCCAGTTCGGGGGGAACCCCTCCACTTT. This translates into CASSYSPVRGEPLHF.

The sample holds a few counts of this clone. The chain recombines TRBV13 with TRBJ2-5, with D tentatively TRBD1 (6 bases). The end of the DNA fits TRBJ2-7 better, so the J call may be wrong. CDR1 and CDR2 (germline): PRHDT, FYEKMQ (reference sequence). CDR3 length equals 14 residues. The CDR3 nucleotides read TGTGCCAGCAGCTTTAGGACAGCAACGGACGAGCAGTACTTC. This translates into CASSFRTATDEQYF.

The genes are TRBV6-5 and TRBJ2-7, with TRBD2 matching over 9 bases. This CDR3 is built from 15 residues. The J segment lost 5 bases and the V segment lost 5 bases, leaving 10 bases of the junction unmatched. Germline loops: CDR1 MNHEY, CDR2 SVGAGI. This chain's CDR3 is CASSGTSLPSDEQYF. The CDR3 DNA is TGTGCCAGCAGTGGGACTAGCCTACCCTCTGACGAGCAGTACTTC.

The genes are TRBV28 and TRBJ2-2; 9 bases fit TRBD1. V trimming: 6 bases; J trimming: 3 bases; junction bases outside the gene matches: 2. There are 14 residues in the CDR3. Per germline, CDR1 MDHEN and CDR2 SYDVKM. CDR3 in amino acids: CASRRTGDTGELFF. For the CDR3, the DNA is TGTGCCAGCAGACGGACAGGGGACACCGGGGAGCTGTTTTTT.

The genes are TRBV27 and TRBJ2-2; D perhaps matches TRBD1 (6 bases). The CDR3 totals 13 residues. Germline CDR1 and CDR2: MNHEY and SMNVEV (reference sequence). V lost 7 bases, J lost 4 bases, and 10 bases lay in between. The CDR3 DNA reads as TGTGCCAGCACCACACAGGGCACCGGGGAGCTGTTTTTT. This encodes CASTTQGTGELFF.

This clone was counted a few times. The V call is TRBV4-1, the J call TRBJ1-2; 9 positions match TRBD1. This CDR3 comprises 15 residues. The germline gives CDR1 MGHRA, CDR2 YSYEKL. Unmatched junction bases numbered 6, after V lost 3 bases and J lost 4 bases. CDR3 sequence reads: CASSHPGQGGYGYTF. DNA for the CDR3: TGCGCCAGCAGCCACCCGGGACAGGGAGGCTATGGCTACACCTTC.